These T cell receptor beta chains were read from a single sample in a study of T-cell memory formation after mild COVID-19. TCRdb passed the 5' RACE reads through MiXCR, listing each CDR3 protein once. Of about 250,000 distinct CDR3 sequences listed, roughly 15% were seen once; the top ten hold approximately 2.1%. What was sequenced was PBMCs or a T cell subset sorted from them (not recorded which). Receptors were obtained from an adult woman who had mild COVID-19 (a few samples of this study predate the infection). Cell type and time point are not known. The CDR3 runs from the conserved cysteine through the conserved F or W. D genes are given only for firm matches. A row's size may be missing; if present it is once, few, many or a size class.

v_gene	j_gene	d_gene	abundance	CDR3nt	CDR3aa
TRBV19	TRBJ2-7	NA	few	TGTGCCAGTAGTATTAGCCACGGCCCAGCAGACGAGCAGTACTTC	CASSISHGPADEQYF
TRBV30	TRBJ2-7	NA	many	TGTGCCTGGAGTGTCCTGGCGTGGGCCTACGAGCAGTACTTC	CAWSVLAWAYEQYF
TRBV4-3	TRBJ2-7	NA	many	TGCGCCAGCAGCCAAGATGGGTACGAGCAGTACTTC	CASSQDGYEQYF
TRBV20-1	TRBJ2-5	NA	NA	TGCAGTGCCCCCCCAAGAGGGGCCACGCGTCAGACCCAGTACTTC	CSAPPRGATRQTQYF
TRBV25-1	TRBJ2-1	NA	NA	TGTGCCAGCAGTGAATCGGGTAGATCCTACAATGAGCAGTTCTTC	CASSESGRSYNEQFF
TRBV29-1	TRBJ2-5	NA	NA	TGCAGCGCCCAGCTCGGGGGTGAGACCCAGTACTTC	CSAQLGGETQYF
TRBV20-1	TRBJ1-1	TRBD1	few	TGCAGTGCTACACCGGGACAGGGGGCCCACTCTCGGGTTACTGAAGCTTTCTTT	CSATPGQGAHSRVTEAFF
TRBV7-2	TRBJ2-2	NA	once	TGTGCTAGCAGCCTCCAACGGACAAGCACCGGGGAGCTGTTTTTT	CASSLQRTSTGELFF
TRBV30	TRBJ1-5	NA	few	TGTGCCTGGAGGGGGCAGGGCAATCAGCCCCAGCATTTT	CAWRGQGNQPQHF
TRBV10-3	TRBJ1-2	NA	NA	TGTGCCATCCGTTATGGCTACACCTTC	CAIRYGYTF
TRBV7-9	TRBJ2-1	NA	NA	TGTGCCAGCAGCTTAGCCGGCGGGGTCTCCTACAATGAGCAGTTCTTC	CASSLAGGVSYNEQFF
TRBV24-1	TRBJ2-2	NA	NA	TGTGCCGTCAGTCGGGGTCTCGGGCCCACCGGGGAGCTGTTTTTT	CAVSRGLGPTGELFF
TRBV15	TRBJ2-1	NA	NA	TGTGCCACCAGCAGAGATAGGGGGCTGGCGGGGGTATCCTCCTACAATGAGCAGTTCTTC	CATSRDRGLAGVSSYNEQFF
TRBV12-3/TRBV12-4	TRBJ2-2	NA	NA	TGTGCCAGCAGCCTCCCCCAAGACAGAAACCCTCGAACCGGGGAGCTGTTTTTT	CASSLPQDRNPRTGELFF